This record covers a single T cell receptor (beta chain). The antigen remains unidentified. These data are taken from a study of T cells in narcolepsy. Regarding the study as a whole: In some patient and control memory CD4+ samples, autoreactive clones were absent. Healthy controls reportedly lacked the autoreactive clonotypes serially found in patients' blood. Comparing one patient's CSF and blood CD4+ clonotypes highlighted HCRT- and TRIB2-specific autoreactive clonotypes.

Per germline, CDR1 MGHRA and CDR2 YSYEKL. The CDR3 consists of 13 residues. Trimming shortened V by 5 bases and J by 0 bases, and 4 bases separated the two germline ends. Some clones are missing from TCRdb's copy, which holds only in-frame ones; the method was immunoSEQ multiplex PCR. The data contain roughly 25,000 clones, around 85% of them seen just once; the ten biggest clones take up under 1.5%. What was sequenced was CD45RA- memory CD4+ T cells from PBMCs. The TCR sequence derives from a human donor with narcolepsy. The J gene is TRBJ1-4, the V gene TRBV4-1, with D unclear. Here the CDR3 reads CASSVTTNEKLFF. The CDR3 region has the DNA TGCGCCAGCAGCGTTACAACTAATGAAAAACTGTTTTTT.